This T cell receptor beta chain emerged from a study of blood T cell repertoires in COVID-19. The overall study: T cells, B-cell-depleted T cells, or PBMCs provided the cDNA or gDNA that served as material.

Sequenced by immunoSEQ multiplex PCR; TCRdb stores in-frame clones only, minus some. The repertoire consists of 150,000 or so clones, with 80% to 85% occurring once and the leading ten covering less than 50%. Germline V gives CDR1 MNHNY, CDR2 SVGAGI (reference sequence). Trimming took off 1 base at V and 2 bases at J, with 8 bases between the two ends. CDR3 length: 14 residues. The rearrangement joins TRBV6-6 to TRBJ2-5; tentative D call: TRBD2 (6 bases). The TCR comes from a human donor in a cohort sampled during active COVID-19. Sequencing was performed on peripheral blood. CDR3 coding DNA: TGTGCCAGCAGTTACTGGGGGGTGCAAGAGACCCAGTACTTC. Translation: CASSYWGVQETQYF.